This T cell receptor (beta chain) came from a study of vaccination and CD4 T cells after COVID-19. Study background: The cells in question were stimulated using overlapping spike peptides derived from SARS-CoV-2, HCoV-NL63, HCoV-OC43 and HCoV-229E.

About this clonotype: Its antigen is not identified.

The treatment here: approximately 10-day PBMC culture with coronavirus spike peptide pools or control peptides (ViraFEST assay). With the Oncomine TCR Beta short-read assay, DNA from cultured CD4+ T cells was sequenced. Using its own MiXCR run on the PCR reads, TCRdb lists one record per CDR3 protein. The table has approximately 21,000 distinct CDR3 sequences, approximately 50% seen once. Germline CDR1 is DFQATT and CDR2 is SNEGSKA (reference sequence). The CDR3 is 15 residues long. Trimming cost V 3 bases and J 0 bases, with 11 bases left between them. This sequence was found in a human donor who had recovered from COVID-19. The chain has TRBV20-1 and TRBJ2-2; D is uncertain. Sequences were obtained from CD4+ T cells from blood, cultured in vitro. The CDR3 sequence: CSARGYLANTGELFF. CDR3 nucleotides: TGCAGTGCTAGGGGATATCTCGCGAACACCGGGGAGCTGTTTTTT.